The present TCR beta chain was sequenced within a study of cytomegalovirus exposure and HLA in healthy donors. Primers: 60 Vbeta forward and 13 Jbeta reverse. This table comes from immunoSEQ multiplex PCR, and its TCRdb copy is limited to in-frame clones, with some not included. The table lists roughly 130,000 clones, approximately 67% of them singletons. Note on this clone: Its antigen is undetermined.

Study-wide results and limits: Productive status was seen about 87% or about 30% of the time for most TCR beta V segments in an earlier analysis.

The CDR3 sequence is 14 residues long. J gave up 2 bases and V 9 bases, and 8 bases lay outside the gene matches. Germline values: CDR1 LNHDA, CDR2 SQIVND (reference sequence). J is TRBJ2-3 and V is TRBV19, with TRBD1 identical over 7 bases. This sequence was found in a man aged 18 to 35 in good health and CMV-seronegative. Sequenced sample: PBMCs. The CDR3, as DNA: TGTGCCAGCGGAGACAGGGTAAACACAGATACGCAGTATTTT. Translation: CASGDRVNTDTQYF. The complete variable domain, with remaining parts taken from reference TRBV19 and TRBJ2-3, reads DGGITQSPKYLFRKEGQNVTLSCEQNLNHDAMYWYRQDPGQGLRLIYYSQIVNDFQKGDIAEGYSVSREKKESFPLTVTSAQKNPTAFYLCASGDRVNTDTQYFGPGTRLTVL.